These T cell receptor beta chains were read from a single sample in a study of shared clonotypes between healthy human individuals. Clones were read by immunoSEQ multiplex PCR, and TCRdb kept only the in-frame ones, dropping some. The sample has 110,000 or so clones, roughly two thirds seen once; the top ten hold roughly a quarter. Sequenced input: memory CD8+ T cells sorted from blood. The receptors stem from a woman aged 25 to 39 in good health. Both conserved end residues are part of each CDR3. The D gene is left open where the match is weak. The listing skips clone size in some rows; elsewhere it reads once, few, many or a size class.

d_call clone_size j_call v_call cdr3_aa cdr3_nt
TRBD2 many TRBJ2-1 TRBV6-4 CASSELAGRGDEQFF TGTGCCAGCAGTGAACTAGCGGGGAGAGGTGATGAGCAGTTCTTC
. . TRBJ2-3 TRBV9 CASSVERREADTQYF TGTGCCAGCAGCGTAGAGAGGAGAGAGGCAGATACGCAGTATTTT
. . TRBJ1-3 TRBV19 CASSIGPTGNTIYF TGTGCCAGTAGTATCGGCCCGACTGGAAACACCATATATTTT
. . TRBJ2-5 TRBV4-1 CASSRRGSRETQYF TGCGCCAGCAGCCGCCGGGGAAGCAGAGAGACCCAGTACTTC
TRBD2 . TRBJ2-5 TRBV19 CASSISLREHETQYF TGTGCCAGTAGTATTTCCTTGCGGGAGCATGAGACCCAGTACTTC
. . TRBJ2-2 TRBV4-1 CASSQFHRAYTGELFF TGCGCCAGCAGCCAATTCCACCGGGCCTACACCGGGGAGCTGTTTTTT
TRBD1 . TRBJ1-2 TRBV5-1 CASSLSRGSYGYTF TGCGCCAGCAGCTTGTCCAGGGGGTCCTATGGCTACACCTTC
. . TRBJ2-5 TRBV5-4 CASSLETVRGTQETQYF TGTGCCAGCAGCTTGGAGACCGTAAGGGGCACCCAAGAGACCCAGTACTTC
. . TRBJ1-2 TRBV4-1 CASSQDFAVAGANYGYTF TGCGCCAGCAGCCAAGACTTTGCGGTCGCTGGAGCTAACTATGGCTACACCTTC
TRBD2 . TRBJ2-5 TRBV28 CASSSKGAGGRETQYF TGTGCCAGCAGTTCAAAGGGGGCGGGAGGGAGAGAGACCCAGTACTTC
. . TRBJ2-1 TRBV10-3 CVSRGYNEQFF TGTGTCTCTCGGGGCTACAATGAGCAGTTCTTC
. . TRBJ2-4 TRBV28 CASSSTGDLAKNIQYF TGTGCCAGCAGTTCTACCGGTGACCTAGCCAAAAACATTCAGTACTTC